The rows below give T cell receptor beta chains drawn from one sample of a study of blood T cell repertoires in COVID-19. Profiling relied on immunoSEQ multiplex PCR, and the TCRdb table lists in-frame clones only, not all of them. The sample shows over 75,000 clones, approximately 79% of them seen only once. Sample: peripheral blood. The receptors shown here come from a man in his 70s with acute or convalescent COVID-19. The CDR3 runs from the conserved cysteine through the conserved F or W. Fields, in order: V gene, clone size, J gene, D gene, CDR3 DNA, CDR3 protein. D genes are given only for firm matches. Clone size is given for some rows only: seen once, a few or many times, or a class if the clone is expanded.

V: TRBV3-1/TRBV3-2; size: NA; J: TRBJ2-3; D: NA; DNA: TGTGCCAGCAGCCAAGGTACACGTACGCAGTATTTT; CDR3: CASSQGTRTQYF
V: TRBV6-5; size: NA; J: TRBJ2-5; D: NA; DNA: TGTGCCAGCAGCCCCAACCGGGTGTCTGGGGAGACCCAGTACTTC; CDR3: CASSPNRVSGETQYF
V: TRBV19; size: NA; J: TRBJ2-1; D: TRBD1; DNA: TGTGCCAGTAGTAGGGACAGGGGTGTTTACAATGAGCAGTTCTTC; CDR3: CASSRDRGVYNEQFF
V: TRBV19; size: NA; J: TRBJ2-3; D: TRBD2; DNA: TGTGCCAGTAGTATACTTGCCGGGACTACAGGTACAGATACGCAGTATTTT; CDR3: CASSILAGTTGTDTQYF
V: TRBV4-1; size: NA; J: TRBJ2-2; D: TRBD2; DNA: TGCGCCAGCAGCCCCCTGGCTTCGACTAGCATCACCGGGGAGCTGTTTTTT; CDR3: CASSPLASTSITGELFF
V: TRBV28; size: NA; J: TRBJ1-1; D: NA; DNA: TGTGCCAGCAGTTTCCGGGGGACCATTGAAGCTTTCTTT; CDR3: CASSFRGTIEAFF
V: TRBV6-6; size: NA; J: TRBJ1-1; D: NA; DNA: TGTGCCAGCAGTGACAGAGAGAACACTGAAGCTTTCTTT; CDR3: CASSDRENTEAFF
V: TRBV7-9; size: NA; J: TRBJ2-3; D: NA; DNA: TGTGCCAGCAGCCCCCATATGGGGGGGGCAGGAGATACGCAGTATTTT; CDR3: CASSPHMGGAGDTQYF
V: TRBV6-5; size: once; J: TRBJ2-3; D: NA; DNA: TGTGCCAGCACCACAGGGGGGGGTTTCGCAGATACGCAGTATTTT; CDR3: CASTTGGGFADTQYF
V: TRBV28; size: few; J: TRBJ1-1; D: NA; DNA: TGTGCCAGCAGTTTTTCCGGGGGAGGTACTGAAGCTTTCTTT; CDR3: CASSFSGGGTEAFF
V: TRBV4-2; size: NA; J: TRBJ1-2; D: TRBD1; DNA: TGTGCCAGCAGCCACCGGACAGGGGAAGGCTACACCTTC; CDR3: CASSHRTGEGYTF
V: TRBV5-1; size: few; J: TRBJ1-6; D: NA; DNA: TGCGCCAGCAGCTTGAGTGGGCCTCATTCACCCCTCCACTTT; CDR3: CASSLSGPHSPLHF
V: TRBV9; size: NA; J: TRBJ1-1; D: TRBD1; DNA: TGTGCCAGCAGCGTGACAGGGGGGAACACTGAAGCTTTCTTT; CDR3: CASSVTGGNTEAFF
V: TRBV4-2; size: NA; J: TRBJ2-1; D: TRBD2; DNA: TGTGCCAGCAGCCAAGTGGCGGGGGGGCCCAATGAGCAGTTCTTC; CDR3: CASSQVAGGPNEQFF
V: TRBV5-8; size: NA; J: TRBJ2-2; D: NA; DNA: TGTGCCAGCAGCTCCGGGACTCTCACCGGGGAGCTGTTTTTT; CDR3: CASSSGTLTGELFF
V: TRBV2; size: NA; J: TRBJ1-3; D: NA; DNA: TGTGCCAGCAGGACCCTCGCGACAGCGAGCTCTGGAAACACCATATATTTT; CDR3: CASRTLATASSGNTIYF
V: TRBV6-2/TRBV6-3; size: NA; J: TRBJ1-1; D: TRBD1; DNA: TGTGCCAGCAGTGCCCCCGGGACAGGGGAAGCTTTCTTT; CDR3: CASSAPGTGEAFF
V: TRBV15; size: NA; J: TRBJ2-3; D: TRBD2; DNA: TGTGCCACCAGCAGAGTACTAGCGGGGGGTCATACGCAGTATTTT; CDR3: CATSRVLAGGHTQYF
V: TRBV4-1; size: NA; J: TRBJ1-4; D: TRBD1; DNA: TGCGCCAGCAGCCAGACTGCTACAGGGGTGGCAACTAATGAAAAACTGTTTTTT; CDR3: CASSQTATGVATNEKLFF
V: TRBV10-2; size: NA; J: TRBJ2-1; D: TRBD2; DNA: TGCGCCAGCAGTGATGGGAGGGGCCCCAATGAGCAGTTCTTC; CDR3: CASSDGRGPNEQFF
V: TRBV20-1; size: NA; J: TRBJ1-1; D: NA; DNA: TGCAGTGCTAAAGCTAACACTGAAGCTTTCTTT; CDR3: CSAKANTEAFF
V: TRBV6-1; size: NA; J: TRBJ1-1; D: NA; DNA: TGTGCCAGCAGTGAAAGTGCGAGCGGAGCTTTCTTT; CDR3: CASSESASGAFF
V: TRBV5-1; size: once; J: TRBJ1-2; D: TRBD1; DNA: TGCGCCAGCACCGACAGGGCGCGAAGGTATGGCTACACCTTC; CDR3: CASTDRARRYGYTF
V: TRBV5-1; size: few; J: TRBJ2-7; D: TRBD1; DNA: TGCGCCAGCAGCTTGGGGACAGGGGCCTACGAGCAGTACTTC; CDR3: CASSLGTGAYEQYF